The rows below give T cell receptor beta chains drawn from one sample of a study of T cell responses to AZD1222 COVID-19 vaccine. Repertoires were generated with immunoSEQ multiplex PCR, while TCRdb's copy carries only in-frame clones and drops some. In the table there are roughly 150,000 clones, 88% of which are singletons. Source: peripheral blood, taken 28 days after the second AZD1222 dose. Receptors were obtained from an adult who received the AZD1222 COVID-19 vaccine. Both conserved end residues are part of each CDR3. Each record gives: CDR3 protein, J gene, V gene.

CDR3 protein: CASSPTQGNYGYTF
J gene: TRBJ1-2
V gene: TRBV2

CDR3 protein: CASSLDRYEQYF
J gene: TRBJ2-7
V gene: TRBV13

CDR3 protein: CASSLAHVNYGYTF
J gene: TRBJ1-2
V gene: TRBV7-2

CDR3 protein: CASRQGGGEGQPQHF
J gene: TRBJ1-5
V gene: TRBV4-2

CDR3 protein: CASSLGSGRGDEQFF
J gene: TRBJ2-1
V gene: TRBV11-2

CDR3 protein: CASTSSGRGVSNEQFF
J gene: TRBJ2-1
V gene: TRBV10-2

CDR3 protein: CATRGPGHLTTNEKLFF
J gene: TRBJ1-4
V gene: TRBV24-1

CDR3 protein: CASLGADTQYF
J gene: TRBJ2-3
V gene: TRBV19

CDR3 protein: CASGTPQDSYEQYF
J gene: TRBJ2-7
V gene: TRBV28

CDR3 protein: CASSYPTTGRNGYTF
J gene: TRBJ1-2
V gene: TRBV6-5

CDR3 protein: CASSLHSGGPYEQYF
J gene: TRBJ2-7
V gene: TRBV7-2

CDR3 protein: CASSLLVNEQYF
J gene: TRBJ2-7
V gene: TRBV7-2

CDR3 protein: CASSHRAGELFF
J gene: TRBJ2-2
V gene: TRBV3-1/TRBV3-2

CDR3 protein: CASSLQGGWDEKLFF
J gene: TRBJ1-4
V gene: TRBV6-5

CDR3 protein: CASTLRLAGLQETQYF
J gene: TRBJ2-5
V gene: TRBV19

CDR3 protein: CASRLTSGMTYEQYF
J gene: TRBJ2-7
V gene: TRBV6-5

CDR3 protein: CASSYNGRYQETQYF
J gene: TRBJ2-5
V gene: TRBV6-5

CDR3 protein: CASSLQDPTYEQYF
J gene: TRBJ2-7
V gene: TRBV6-5

CDR3 protein: CASAKGLAAPDTQYF
J gene: TRBJ2-3
V gene: TRBV7-8

CDR3 protein: CASKAGPQNTEAFF
J gene: TRBJ1-1
V gene: TRBV19

CDR3 protein: CASSPGRPFTCYTF
J gene: TRBJ1-2
V gene: TRBV21-1

CDR3 protein: CASSDGSGANVLTF
J gene: TRBJ2-6
V gene: TRBV10-1

CDR3 protein: CASSQGGLGSKAFF
J gene: TRBJ1-1
V gene: TRBV3-1/TRBV3-2

CDR3 protein: CASSSPTGGSRGNSPLHF
J gene: TRBJ1-6
V gene: TRBV28

CDR3 protein: CASSPRFQGTETQYF
J gene: TRBJ2-5
V gene: TRBV9

CDR3 protein: CASSYQGYEQYF
J gene: TRBJ2-7
V gene: TRBV7-9

CDR3 protein: CASSAPGGYTEAFF
J gene: TRBJ1-1
V gene: TRBV18

CDR3 protein: CASSQRGGREGINEKLFF
J gene: TRBJ1-4
V gene: TRBV4-2

CDR3 protein: CSDESGRRPVGNTIYF
J gene: TRBJ1-3
V gene: TRBV29-1

CDR3 protein: CASSQVGRGYEQYF
J gene: TRBJ2-7
V gene: TRBV4-1

CDR3 protein: CASSLDSSQAFF
J gene: TRBJ1-1
V gene: TRBV18

CDR3 protein: CATSLNTEAFF
J gene: TRBJ1-1
V gene: TRBV15

CDR3 protein: CSAADSPNTEAFF
J gene: TRBJ1-1
V gene: TRBV29-1

CDR3 protein: CASSGVWGASEAFF
J gene: TRBJ1-1
V gene: TRBV10-1

CDR3 protein: CASSLERGDSTGELFF
J gene: TRBJ2-2
V gene: TRBV27

CDR3 protein: CASSLGQFYNSPLHF
J gene: TRBJ1-6
V gene: TRBV27

CDR3 protein: CASSQTDTQYF
J gene: TRBJ2-3
V gene: TRBV7-9

CDR3 protein: CASSLGWNSPLHF
J gene: TRBJ1-6
V gene: TRBV27

CDR3 protein: CASISQGTALLNF
J gene: TRBJ2-4
V gene: TRBV28

CDR3 protein: CASSQVGSGSWAGANVLTF
J gene: TRBJ2-6
V gene: TRBV3-1/TRBV3-2

CDR3 protein: CASSPFGSNEQFF
J gene: TRBJ2-1
V gene: TRBV11-3

CDR3 protein: CASNYRRGDTQYF
J gene: TRBJ2-3
V gene: TRBV12-3/TRBV12-4

CDR3 protein: CASSLRPGLAGVNEQFF
J gene: TRBJ2-1
V gene: TRBV11-2

CDR3 protein: CASSHRDRINTEAFF
J gene: TRBJ1-1
V gene: TRBV11-1

CDR3 protein: CASSQDSVGGYGYTF
J gene: TRBJ1-2
V gene: TRBV4-1

CDR3 protein: CASSLTGNNSPLHF
J gene: TRBJ1-6
V gene: TRBV11-3

CDR3 protein: CASSLIQGRSPLHF
J gene: TRBJ1-6
V gene: TRBV14

CDR3 protein: CASSSDFGTADGYTF
J gene: TRBJ1-2
V gene: TRBV19

CDR3 protein: CASSGQGKYEQYF
J gene: TRBJ2-7
V gene: TRBV25-1

CDR3 protein: CASSSSNSPLHF
J gene: TRBJ1-6
V gene: TRBV28

CDR3 protein: CASRQGVSNEQFF
J gene: TRBJ2-1
V gene: TRBV5-1

CDR3 protein: CATSDHGTGDYGYTF
J gene: TRBJ1-2
V gene: TRBV24-1

CDR3 protein: CASSLVLVWSTDTQYF
J gene: TRBJ2-3
V gene: TRBV7-2

CDR3 protein: CASEQGGVGYTF
J gene: TRBJ1-2
V gene: TRBV2

CDR3 protein: CASSWPARGNTGELFF
J gene: TRBJ2-2
V gene: TRBV7-9